This T cell receptor (beta chain) is from a study of CD8 T cells in ankylosing spondylitis. Study results and caveats: Reportedly, disease-linked clones are significantly enriched in ankylosing spondylitis patients' matched synovial fluid. In ankylosing spondylitis blood, a motif of roughly eight highly homologous TCR beta variants appeared characteristic.

Making the TCR beta libraries involved quantitative 5'-RACE with molecular barcodes. Via MiXCR, TCRdb re-called the 5' RACE reads, giving one row per CDR3 protein. The sample lists a few hundred thousand distinct CDR3 sequences, 6.5% to 10% seen once, with 14% to 15% in the top ten. The CDR3 length is 16 residues. V was trimmed by 4 bases and J by 5 bases, leaving 19 bases between them. Germline-derived CDR1 and CDR2 are SGHRS and YFSETQ. This clonotype came up a few times. The target antigen is unknown. This clonotype was obtained from a male donor with ankylosing spondylitis. Source material: blood, either unsorted or a sorted T cell fraction (not recorded which). The chain combines TRBV5-1 with TRBJ2-1; tentative D call: TRBD1 (5 bases). CDR3: CASSPRRQNIHNEQFF. For the CDR3, the DNA is TGCGCCAGCAGCCCTCGGCGACAGAATATACACAATGAGCAGTTCTTC.